The T cell receptor beta chain described here comes from a study of control samples from healthy donors and cancer patients. Trimming took off 0 bases at V and 5 bases at J, with 17 bases between the two ends. The CDR3 spans 16 residues. Germline-derived CDR1 and CDR2 are SGHVS and FNYEAQ. Profiling relied on immunoSEQ multiplex PCR, and the TCRdb table lists in-frame clones only, not all of them. The table includes around 100,000 clones, 90% to 95% detected once. The TCR originated in a woman under 30 in good health. This chain links TRBV7-6 with TRBJ2-7; TRBD1 or TRBD2 may be the D gene (5 bases each). Material for sequencing was blood. This CDR3 is CASSLAGAAVDDEQYF. CDR3 nucleotides: TGTGCCAGCAGCTTAGCCGGGGCGGCAGTCGACGACGAGCAGTACTTC.